These 21 T cell receptor beta chains were all obtained from the same sample, sequenced in a study of blood T cell repertoires in COVID-19. Method: immunoSEQ multiplex PCR; TCRdb's copy keeps in-frame clones and lacks some. This repertoire shows 30,000 to 40,000 clones, 85% to 90% found once; its top ten account for approximately 15%. The sequenced material came from peripheral blood. Every receptor here comes from a human donor with active COVID-19. The donor label of this sample is uncertain.

The rearrangement joins TRBV6-5 to TRBJ2-7; 8 nucleotides agree with TRBD1. V was pared by 8 bases and J by 4 bases, with 10 bases of the junction left unmatched. Germline values: CDR1 MNHEY, CDR2 SVGAGI. The CDR3 runs 14 residues. The DNA for the CDR3 is TGTGCCAGCTCTCCACAGCGGACAGGGTACGAGCAGTACTTC. Residues: CASSPQRTGYEQYF.

The CDR3 bases are TGTGCCAGCAGCTTACCACTAGCGGGGGGGAAAGAGACCCAGTACTTC. This translates into CASSLPLAGGKETQYF. This chain links TRBV7-9 with TRBJ2-5, with 13 positions matching TRBD2. This CDR3 spans 16 amino acids. V shed 2 bases, J shed 3 bases, and the junction held 3 bases outside the gene matches. In germline, CDR1 is SEHNR, CDR2 FQNEAQ (reference sequence).

The chain joins TRBV5-6 to TRBJ1-1; possibly TRBD1 for D (5 bases). CDR3 length: 14 residues. Trimming removed 1 base from V and 1 base from J, with 8 bases in between. Germline lookup yields CDR1 SGHDT and CDR2 YYEEEE. The CDR3 DNA sequence: TGTGCCAGCAGCTTGTCAGGGCGGAACACTGAAGCTTTCTTT. This gives the protein CASSLSGRNTEAFF. Filled out from reference TRBV5-6 and TRBJ1-1, the complete variable domain reads DAGVTQSPTHLIKTRGQQVTLRCSPKSGHDTVSWYQQALGQGPQFIFQYYEEEERQRGNFPDRFSGHQFPNYSSELNVNALLLGDSALYLCASSLSGRNTEAFFGQGTRLTVV.

This sequence joins TRBV6-6 and TRBJ2-5; D perhaps matches TRBD2 (6 bases). This CDR3 has 13 residues. With 6 bases removed from V and 5 bases from J, the gap between germline ends came to 13 bases. Germline values: CDR1 MNHNY, CDR2 SVGAGI (reference sequence). The CDR3 loop reads CASRMVAGETQYF. The CDR3 bases are TGTGCCAGCAGGATGGTGGCGGGGGAGACCCAGTACTTC.

The chain employs TRBV9 and TRBJ1-3; D might be TRBD1 (5 bases). CDR1 SGDLS and CDR2 YYNGEE come from the germline V gene. The CDR3 is 14 amino acids. V was shortened by 3 bases and J by 9 bases, with 16 bases between the two germline ends. The CDR3 region has the DNA TGTGCCAGCAGCGCCCCCGGGGGGGACGGCACCATATATTTT. This sequence encodes CASSAPGGDGTIYF. The variable domain in full, with the rest retrieved from reference TRBV9 and TRBJ1-3, is DSGVTQTPKHLITATGQRVTLRCSPRSGDLSVYWYQQSLDQGLQFLIQYYNGEERAKGNILERFSAQQFPDLHSELNLSSLELGDSALYFCASSAPGGDGTIYFGEGSWLTVV.

The rearrangement joins TRBV7-9 to TRBJ2-7, with D possibly TRBD1 on 6 matching bases. This CDR3 spans 14 amino acids. CDR1 and CDR2 from the germline V gene are SEHNR and FQNEAQ (reference sequence). Trimming pared 4 bases from V and 0 bases from J, leaving 10 bases between. CDR3 amino acids: CASSYSGASYEQYF. The CDR3, as DNA: TGTGCCAGCAGCTACTCAGGGGCCTCCTACGAGCAGTACTTC. Variable domain in full (rest from reference TRBV7-9 and TRBJ2-7): DTGVSQNPRHKITKRGQNVTFRCDPISEHNRLYWYRQTLGQGPEFLTYFQNEAQLEKSRLLSDRFSAERPKGSFSTLEIQRTEQGDSAMYLCASSYSGASYEQYFGPGTRLTVT.

This chain uses TRBV3-1 (or the pseudogene TRBV3-2) with TRBJ2-5; the D is unclear. V was pared by 1 base and J by 6 bases, with 6 bases between. Per germline, CDR1 LGHDT and CDR2 YNNKEL (reference sequence). The CDR3 contains 12 residues. DNA of the CDR3: TGTGCCAGCAGCCAAGTTGTAAAGACCCAGTACTTC. Its translation is CASSQVVKTQYF.

This clone turned up a few times. The chain couples TRBV7-9 to TRBJ2-7, with 8 bases fitting TRBD2. CDR1 and CDR2 (germline): SEHNR, FQNEAQ (reference sequence). V lost 2 bases and J lost 2; bases outside the gene matches: 14. This CDR3 comprises 18 residues. The CDR3 nucleotides read TGTGCCAGCAGCTTAACAGGCGCGGTAGCGGGACGGACCTACGAGCAGTACTTC. Encoded protein: CASSLTGAVAGRTYEQYF. Based on the CDR3 plus reference TRBV7-9 and TRBJ2-7, the full variable domain is DTGVSQNPRHKITKRGQNVTFRCDPISEHNRLYWYRQTLGQGPEFLTYFQNEAQLEKSRLLSDRFSAERPKGSFSTLEIQRTEQGDSAMYLCASSLTGAVAGRTYEQYFGPGTRLTVT.

This clone was seen only once. The V call is TRBV25-1, the J call TRBJ2-5; tentatively, D is TRBD2 (6 bases). Trimming took off 3 bases at V and 7 bases at J, with 12 bases between the two ends. The CDR3 has 13 residues. Looked up from germline, CDR1 is MGHDK and CDR2 is SYGVNS. CDR3 bases: TGTGCCAGCAGTGAGCCGGGGACTCCGACCCAGTACTTC. Amino acids: CASSEPGTPTQYF.

The chain has TRBV10-3 and TRBJ2-7, with D possibly matching TRBD2 (5 bases). Germline V gives CDR1 ENHRY, CDR2 SYGVKD. This CDR3 comprises 12 residues. As DNA, the CDR3 is TGTGCCATCAGTGCCGCAGGAGGAAGGCAGCTCGTC. Its translation is CAISAAGGRQLV.

The rearrangement uses TRBV19 and TRBJ2-7; D perhaps matches TRBD2 (5 bases). Per germline, CDR1 LNHDA and CDR2 SQIVND (reference sequence). The CDR3 totals 15 residues. Deletions cut 3 bases from V and 4 bases from J, with 16 bases between. CDR3 DNA sequence: TGTGCCAGTAGTATGACCAGCCGCAGGACTTACGAGCAGTACTTC. Translation: CASSMTSRRTYEQYF.

This clone was detected a few times. This chain joins TRBV4-2 and TRBJ2-7, with a tentative D call TRBD1 (5 bases). The CDR3 totals 15 residues. The ends were cut back, 0 bases at V and 3 bases at J, with 12 bases in the middle. Germline CDR1 reads LGHNA; CDR2 reads YNFKEQ. CDR3 DNA: TGTGCCAGCAGCCAAGATGAGACAGCTTACTACGAGCAGTACTTC. It specifies CASSQDETAYYEQYF.

A note on this clone: Germline and junction disagree at one end, which may indicate a read error. V usage is TRBV7-7 and J usage is TRBJ2-3; 7 bases align to TRBD2. The CDR3 has 16 amino acids. Germline CDR1 is SSHAT and CDR2 is FNYEAQ (reference sequence). The CDR3 region is CASSLGLAALTDTQYF. The CDR3 coding sequence is TGTGCTAGCAGCTTGGGGCTAGCGGCTCTCACAGATACGCAGTATTTT. The variable domain in full, with the rest retrieved from reference TRBV7-7 and TRBJ2-3, is GAGVSQSPRYKVTKRGQDVTLRCDPISSHATLYWYQQALGQGPEFLTYFNYEAQPDKSGLPSDRFSAERPEGSISTLTIQRTEQRDSAMYRCASSLGLAALTDTQYFGPGTRLTVL.

This rearrangement joins TRBV5-5 to TRBJ2-7; the D gene is possibly TRBD1 (5 bases). CDR1 and CDR2 (germline): SGHKS, YYEKEE (reference sequence). V lost 0 bases and J lost 2, with 15 bases in between. This CDR3 comprises 16 residues. Here the CDR3 reads CASSLGQRVGAYEQYF. The CDR3 nucleotides read TGTGCCAGCAGCTTGGGTCAAAGGGTAGGGGCCTACGAGCAGTACTTC.

The chain has TRBV19 and TRBJ2-3; 7 bases are shared with TRBD1. The CDR3 spans 15 residues. Trimming removed 9 bases from V and 6 bases from J; junction bases left unmatched: 15. Germline assignment: CDR1 LNHDA and CDR2 SQIVND (reference sequence). The CDR3 DNA follows: TGTGCCAGCCCCGACAGGGTCAGGTTGGTCGATACGCAGTATTTT. Residues: CASPDRVRLVDTQYF.

J is TRBJ2-5 and V is TRBV18; D not certain. The CDR3 is 13 amino acids. The V end was cut by 1 base, the J end by 5 bases, with 8 bases between. CDR1 is KGHSH, CDR2 LQKENI, per germline. CDR3 sequence: CASSPQTKETQYF. The CDR3 DNA is TGTGCCAGCTCACCACAAACTAAGGAGACCCAGTACTTC.

This chain joins TRBV10-3 and TRBJ1-2, with 7 bases matching TRBD1. Germline assignment: CDR1 ENHRY and CDR2 SYGVKD. The J segment lost 10 bases and the V segment lost 8 bases, leaving 10 bases of the junction unmatched. The CDR3 is made up of 12 amino acids. Here the CDR3 reads CAIRSYGQDYTF. DNA of the CDR3: TGTGCCATCCGGAGTTACGGACAGGACTACACCTTC.

This clone has just a few counts. V gene TRBV4-2 combines with J gene TRBJ1-6; D may be TRBD1 (6 bases). The CDR3 consists of 14 residues. V shed 0 bases and J shed 15 bases, with 15 bases lying between them. Per the germline V gene, CDR1 is LGHNA and CDR2 is YNFKEQ. The CDR3 loop reads CASSQEQGFTFLHF. CDR3 sequence (DNA): TGTGCCAGCAGCCAAGAACAGGGCTTTACCTTCCTCCACTTT.

The gene calls are TRBV7-2 and TRBJ2-3, with 11 bases fitting TRBD2. Germline-derived CDR1 and CDR2 are SGHTA and FQGNSA. The length of the CDR3 is 18 residues. V dropped 3 bases and J dropped 6; count of bases not matched to a gene: 14. In nucleotides, the CDR3 is TGTGCCAGCAGCTTCGCCTTCAATAGCGGGGGGGCAACTGATACGCAGTATTTT. Translating it yields CASSFAFNSGGATDTQYF. Together with reference TRBV7-2 and TRBJ2-3, the CDR3 gives the full variable domain: GAGVSQSPSNKVTEKGKDVELRCDPISGHTALYWYRQSLGQGLEFLIYFQGNSAPDKSGLPSDRFSAERTGGSVSTLTIQRTQQEDSAVYLCASSFAFNSGGATDTQYFGPGTRLTVL.

This clone has a handful of counts. The DNA for the CDR3 is TGTGCCAGTAGTATAGCTGACAGGGGCAATCAGCCCCAGCATTTT. Protein product: CASSIADRGNQPQHF. V and J are TRBV19 and TRBJ1-5, with TRBD1 identical over 7 bases. Trimming cost V 1 base and J 2 bases; bases outside gene matches: 2. The germline CDR1 and CDR2 sequences are LNHDA and SQIVND (reference sequence). This CDR3 comprises 15 residues. The whole variable domain, remainder taken from reference TRBV19 and TRBJ1-5, is DGGITQSPKYLFRKEGQNVTLSCEQNLNHDAMYWYRQDPGQGLRLIYYSQIVNDFQKGDIAEGYSVSREKKESFPLTVTSAQKNPTAFYLCASSIADRGNQPQHFGDGTRLSIL.

This chain uses TRBV6-5 with TRBJ1-2; 7 bases are a match to TRBD1. CDR3 length: 14 amino acids. CDR1 MNHEY and CDR2 SVGAGI come from the germline V gene. V was pared by 6 bases and J by 4 bases, with 8 bases of the junction left unmatched. CDR3 protein: CASRNPGQTYGYTF. In DNA form, the CDR3 reads TGTGCCAGCAGGAACCCGGGACAGACCTATGGCTACACCTTC.